This passage covers 7 T cell receptor beta chains from one sample sequenced in a study of identical twins. One entry per CDR3 protein, called by TCRdb with MiXCR from the 5' RACE reads. The table includes fewer than 650,000 distinct CDR3 sequences, under 8.5% detected once. The sample was also linked to a second study, of yellow fever vaccine responses in identical twins.

The sample taken for sequencing was PBMCs. These receptors originate from a woman aged 18-29 years in good health.

This clonotype has only a few counts. In nucleotides, the CDR3 is TGTGCCAGCAGTTACCGGCCGGGAGGGACCTACAATGAGCAGTTCTTC. The encoded protein is CASSYRPGGTYNEQFF. The rearrangement links TRBV6-2 or TRBV6-3 to TRBJ2-1; TRBD2 matches at 8 bases. V lost 2 bases and J lost 2; bases outside the gene matches: 5. CDR1 and CDR2 from the germline V gene are MNHEY and SVGEGT. This CDR3 comprises 16 residues.

This clonotype was seen a handful of times. The chain combines TRBV6-1 with TRBJ2-3, with D unresolved. The CDR3 loop spans 15 amino acids. V lost 6 bases, J lost 4 bases, and 17 bases lay in between. CDR1 and CDR2 from the germline V gene are MNHNS and SASEGT. This chain's CDR3 is CASSGYLPEADTQYF. The CDR3 bases are TGTGCCAGCAGCGGCTATCTCCCTGAGGCAGATACGCAGTATTTT.

This clonotype was seen a few times. The rearrangement joins TRBV5-1 to TRBJ2-1; D may be TRBD1 (6 bases). Germline values: CDR1 SGHRS, CDR2 YFSETQ. V gave up 0 bases and J gave up 8 bases, with 9 bases separating them. This CDR3 has 13 residues. DNA of the CDR3: TGCGCCAGCAGCTTGGTTTACAGGGATGAGCAGTTCTTC. Its protein is CASSLVYRDEQFF.

There are many counts of this clonotype. The gene calls are TRBV20-1 and TRBJ2-1; 9 nucleotides line up with TRBD2. With 5 bases clipped from V and 6 bases from J, the junction kept 11 bases outside the gene matches. There are 15 residues in the CDR3. Germline V lookup: CDR1 DFQATT, CDR2 SNEGSKA (reference sequence). The CDR3, as DNA: TGCAGTGCTGACGGCGCGGGAGGGCCTCTCAATGAGCAGTTCTTC. The encoded protein is CSADGAGGPLNEQFF.

The genes are TRBV19 and TRBJ1-1; D gene ambiguous. There are 14 residues in the CDR3. Germline V gives CDR1 LNHDA, CDR2 SQIVND (reference sequence). V was shortened by 5 bases and J by 3 bases, with 13 bases between the two germline ends. DNA for the CDR3: TGTGCCAGTAGTTCTCCACCCGGGTACACTGAAGCTTTCTTT. Amino acid sequence: CASSSPPGYTEAFF.

This clonotype was found a few times. V gene TRBV7-7 combines with J gene TRBJ2-2; tentatively, D is TRBD2 (5 bases). This CDR3 has 15 amino acids. Germline loops: CDR1 SSHAT, CDR2 FNYEAQ (reference sequence). V was cut by 1 base and J by 4 bases, with 10 bases left in between. For the CDR3, the DNA is TGTGCCAGCAGCTTAGTGGCGGGCAGCACCGGGGAGCTGTTTTTT. Translated, it gives CASSLVAGSTGELFF.

This clonotype was observed many times. The J gene is TRBJ2-2, the V gene TRBV4-1; possibly TRBD2 for D (6 bases). CDR1 and CDR2 from the germline V gene are MGHRA and YSYEKL. Trimming removed 2 bases at V and 2 bases at J, with 12 bases between. The CDR3 loop spans 16 amino acids. The CDR3 DNA follows: TGCGCCAGCAGCCAAACGGGGCGGGGCAACACCGGGGAGCTGTTTTTT. Its translation is CASSQTGRGNTGELFF.